The rows below give T cell receptor beta chains drawn from one sample of a study of T cell responses to AZD1222 COVID-19 vaccine. Assay: immunoSEQ multiplex PCR; the TCRdb copy retains only in-frame clones and omits some. The table lists tens of thousands of clones, approximately 85% of them singletons, with approximately 13% in the top ten. The input for sequencing was peripheral blood, taken on day 0 of AZD1222 vaccination. These TCRs come from an adult in good health. Both conserved end residues are part of each CDR3. A D gene is named only where the DNA matches it firmly. Part of the rows lack a size; the others show once, few, many or a class for expanded clones.

D gene	J gene	clone size	V gene	CDR3 DNA	CDR3 protein
TRBD1	TRBJ1-2	-	TRBV6-5	TGTGCCAGCAGTTCCCCAGGGGGGTCGAGTGGCTACACCTTC	CASSSPGGSSGYTF
-	TRBJ2-5	-	TRBV5-1	TGCGCCAGCAGCTTGGACGGTAGGGAGACCCAGTACTTC	CASSLDGRETQYF
-	TRBJ1-1	-	TRBV6-5	TGTGCCAGCATTCCCGCGATTGGTGGCACTGAAGCTTTCTTT	CASIPAIGGTEAFF
TRBD2	TRBJ2-2	-	TRBV2	TGTGCCAGCAGTCTAGCGGGCTTGGGCACCGGGGAGCTGTTTTTT	CASSLAGLGTGELFF
-	TRBJ1-5	-	TRBV15	TGTGCCACCAGCAGAGATTCAGCTAATCAGCCCCAGCATTTT	CATSRDSANQPQHF
TRBD2	TRBJ2-1	-	TRBV19	TGTGCCAGTAGCGCCCCCGGGGGGGGATGGGATGAGCAGTTCTTC	CASSAPGGGWDEQFF
-	TRBJ2-7	-	TRBV5-1	TGCGCCAGCAGTCCGGGAGCCCGAGCCTACGAGCAGTACTTC	CASSPGARAYEQYF
-	TRBJ1-2	-	TRBV9	TGTGCCAGCAGCGGAGGACAGTCCAAGTATGGCTACACCTTC	CASSGGQSKYGYTF
-	TRBJ1-2	-	TRBV7-2	TGTGCCAGCAGCCCGACAGGCGGATACTATGGCTACACCTTC	CASSPTGGYYGYTF
-	TRBJ1-2	once	TRBV4-3	TGCGCCAGCAGCCAAGATCCAGCGGGGAACTATGGCTACACCTTC	CASSQDPAGNYGYTF
TRBD1	TRBJ1-5	-	TRBV3-1/TRBV3-2	TGTGCCAGCAGCCAAGGGACAGGGGGTCCGGAGCCCCAGCATTTT	CASSQGTGGPEPQHF
-	TRBJ1-3	-	TRBV12-3/TRBV12-4	TGTGCCAGCAGTCGGGGGGGAAACACCATATATTTT	CASSRGGNTIYF
TRBD2	TRBJ2-2	-	TRBV18	TGTGCCAGCTCACAGGGACTAGCGGGAACTGCGAACACCGGGGAGCTGTTTTTT	CASSQGLAGTANTGELFF
-	TRBJ2-5	-	TRBV12-5	TGTGCTAGTGGTACGGAACCACAAGAGACCCAGTACTTC	CASGTEPQETQYF
-	TRBJ2-7	-	TRBV5-5	TGTGCCAGCAGCTTGAGTGCTGGGGGCGGGACTTGGACCTCCGAGCAGTACTTC	CASSLSAGGGTWTSEQYF
TRBD1	TRBJ1-2	-	TRBV18	TGTGCCAGCTCACGGGACAGGGGGCTTACCGGTGGCTACACCTTC	CASSRDRGLTGGYTF
-	TRBJ1-2	-	TRBV19	TGTGCCAGTAGTATTGGTGGGCTTGGCTACACCTTC	CASSIGGLGYTF
-	TRBJ2-7	-	TRBV23-1	TGCGCCAGCAGTCAATCGAGGCAGGGGCGGGATGGCGAGCAGTACTTC	CASSQSRQGRDGEQYF
TRBD2	TRBJ2-1	-	TRBV7-2	TGTGCCAGCAGCTTAAAGGGCGGGGGGGTTAGGAATGAGCAGTTCTTC	CASSLKGGGVRNEQFF
TRBD2	TRBJ2-2	-	TRBV27	TGTGCCAGCAGTGGGCTAGCGGGGGGGCTTGGGACCGGGGAGCTGTTTTTT	CASSGLAGGLGTGELFF
-	TRBJ1-2	-	TRBV11-2	TGTGCCTCGAACCGGGAGGAAGGCTATGGCTACACCTTC	CASNREEGYGYTF
TRBD1	TRBJ1-2	-	TRBV10-3	TGTGCCATCAGTGGGGACAGAAACTATGGCTACACCTTC	CAISGDRNYGYTF
-	TRBJ2-7	few	TRBV11-2	TGTGCCAGCAGCTCGGTAGCCCCCTACGAGCAGTACTTC	CASSSVAPYEQYF
TRBD2	TRBJ2-7	few	TRBV28	TGTGCCAGCAGTCCCCCAGGAATAGCGGGGACCTACGAGCAGTACTTC	CASSPPGIAGTYEQYF
-	TRBJ1-2	-	TRBV29-1	TGCAGCGTTGAACCGGATTATGGCTACACCTTC	CSVEPDYGYTF
-	TRBJ2-7	-	TRBV6-5	TGTGCCAGCAGTTACTCTGTGCTGGCCTACGAGCAGTACTTC	CASSYSVLAYEQYF
-	TRBJ2-5	-	TRBV11-1	TGTGCCAGCAGCTTAGCACAAGAGACCCAGTACTTC	CASSLAQETQYF
TRBD2	TRBJ2-2	-	TRBV15	TGTGCCACGGGACTAGCCCTCGGGGGGGAGCTGTTTTTT	CATGLALGGELFF
-	TRBJ2-7	-	TRBV6-5	TGTGCCAGCAGTTACTCTGGTCGAACCTACGAGCAGTACTTC	CASSYSGRTYEQYF
TRBD1	TRBJ2-3	-	TRBV19	TGTGCCAGTAGCGACAGGGGAGATACGCAGTATTTT	CASSDRGDTQYF
-	TRBJ1-1	-	TRBV12-3/TRBV12-4	TGTGCCTCACACGCACAGGGCTACACTGAAGCTTTCTTT	CASHAQGYTEAFF
-	TRBJ2-2	-	TRBV19	TGTGCCAGTAGTTTCCCTAGCGAGAACACCGGGGAGCTGTTTTTT	CASSFPSENTGELFF
TRBD2	TRBJ2-3	-	TRBV27	TGTGCCAGCAGTCGACAGGGACTAGCGGGGGCAGATACGCAGTATTTT	CASSRQGLAGADTQYF
-	TRBJ1-1	once	TRBV29-1	TGCAGCGTTGAAGGACAGGTGGGGGCTTTCTTT	CSVEGQVGAFF
TRBD1	TRBJ1-4	-	TRBV28	TGTGCCAGCAGCTCGGGACAGGCTCGTGAAAAACTGTTTTTT	CASSSGQAREKLFF
TRBD2	TRBJ2-5	-	TRBV27	TGTGCCAGCAGTTTGGGAGGTGGGGGGGTACCGGAGACCCAGTACTTC	CASSLGGGGVPETQYF